This passage covers 28 T cell receptor beta chains from one sample sequenced in a study of T-cell memory formation after mild COVID-19. MiXCR, applied by TCRdb to the 5' RACE reads, yields one record per CDR3 protein. The sample comprises roughly 110,000 distinct CDR3 sequences, about an eighth of which are singletons, and 25% to 35% rests with the top ten. Sequenced sample: PBMCs or a T cell subset sorted from them (not recorded which). Receptor source: an adult woman who had mild COVID-19 (a few samples of this study predate the infection). Cell type and time point are not known.

The chain employs TRBV9 and TRBJ2-7; TRBD2 matches 10 bases. The CDR3 consists of 15 residues. Trimming cost V 0 bases and J 7 bases; bases outside gene matches: 7. CDR1 and CDR2 from the germline V gene are SGDLS and YYNGEE. CDR3: CASSVELAGVSEQYF. In DNA form, the CDR3 reads TGTGCCAGCAGCGTAGAGCTAGCGGGAGTGTCAGAGCAGTACTTC.

The rearrangement uses TRBV7-8 and TRBJ2-1; no firm D call. V was shortened by 5 bases and J by 7 bases, with 18 bases between the two germline ends. The CDR3 covers 15 residues. Germline V CDR1 and CDR2: SGHVS, FQNEAQ. CDR3 DNA: TGTGCCAGCAGCCCCCAGATAGGGAACGGGAATGAGCAGTTCTTC. Amino acids: CASSPQIGNGNEQFF.

This clonotype has just a few counts. V and J are TRBV9 and TRBJ2-7; D unclear. V lost 0 bases and J 0 bases, leaving 7 bases between the germline ends. This CDR3 contains 14 residues. The germline V gene encodes CDR1 SGDLS and CDR2 YYNGEE. The CDR3 reads CASSVAASSYEQYF. In DNA, the CDR3 is TGTGCCAGCAGCGTAGCAGCCAGCTCCTACGAGCAGTACTTC. Supplemented by reference TRBV9 and TRBJ2-7, the full variable domain reads DSGVTQTPKHLITATGQRVTLRCSPRSGDLSVYWYQQSLDQGLQFLIQYYNGEERAKGNILERFSAQQFPDLHSELNLSSLELGDSALYFCASSVAASSYEQYFGPGTRLTVT.

A few counts support this clonotype. The J gene is TRBJ2-1, the V gene TRBV21-1; no DNA check was done on the table's D call, TRBD1. TRBV21-1 is noted as a pseudogene. This CDR3 spans 15 amino acids. CDR3 loop: CASSNPGQNNNEQFF. The DNA for the CDR3 is TGTGCCAGCAGCAACCCCGGACAGAACAACAATGAGCAGTTCTTC.

This clonotype was picked up many times. This chain uses TRBV20-1 with TRBJ2-7; D may be TRBD2 (6 bases). The germline CDR1 and CDR2 sequences are DFQATT and SNEGSKA (reference sequence). The length of the CDR3 is 14 residues. The V and J ends lost 3 bases and 2 bases respectively, with 14 bases between them. DNA for the CDR3: TGCAGTGCTAGGGGTGTGCGGGAACCCTACGAGCAGTACTTC. This gives the protein CSARGVREPYEQYF.

This clonotype turned up a few times. The chain joins TRBV5-1 to TRBJ1-2; the match to TRBD1 covers 7 bases. With 0 bases clipped from V and 6 bases from J, the junction kept 8 bases outside the gene matches. The germline V gene has CDR1 SGHRS and CDR2 YFSETQ. This CDR3 is 15 amino acids long. The chain's CDR3 is CASSLGTGAGDGYTF. The DNA of the CDR3 is TGCGCCAGCAGCTTGGGAACAGGGGCTGGTGATGGCTACACCTTC.

The chain carries TRBV12-5 and TRBJ2-6; unclear D gene. This CDR3 region has 17 residues. The V and J ends lost 3 bases and 3 bases respectively, with 15 bases between them. Germline V gene sequence: CDR1 LGHNT, CDR2 FRNRAP. The CDR3 DNA reads TGTGCTAGTGGTTTTACCCTCCCGACTGATGGGGCCAACGTCCTGACTTTC. This gives the protein CASGFTLPTDGANVLTF. Full variable domain (missing parts from reference TRBV12-5 and TRBJ2-6): DARVTQTPRHKVTEMGQEVTMRCQPILGHNTVFWYRQTMMQGLELLAYFRNRAPLDDSGMPKDRFSAEMPDATLATLKIQPSEPRDSAVYFCASGFTLPTDGANVLTFGAGSRLTVL.

This clonotype has only a few counts. The chain links TRBV5-1 to TRBJ2-1; D might be TRBD2 (6 bases). V gave up 6 bases and J gave up 4 bases, with 20 bases separating them. CDR1 and CDR2 from the germline V gene are SGHRS and YFSETQ. The CDR3 runs 16 residues. The CDR3 nucleotides read TGCGCCAGCATCTCCTGGGGATCGGCGGGGTACAATGAGCAGTTCTTC. This translates into CASISWGSAGYNEQFF. Full variable domain (missing parts from reference TRBV5-1 and TRBJ2-1): KAGVTQTPRYLIKTRGQQVTLSCSPISGHRSVSWYQQTPGQGLQFLFEYFSETQRNKGNFPGRFSGRQFSNSRSEMNVSTLELGDSALYLCASISWGSAGYNEQFFGPGTRLTVL.

This clonotype was counted a few times. This sequence joins TRBV29-1 and TRBJ2-1, with D maybe TRBD2 (5 bases). V dropped 4 bases and J dropped 3 bases, with 10 bases sitting between them. Per germline, CDR1 SQVTM and CDR2 ANQGSEA. The CDR3 contains 13 residues. CDR3 region: CSVVTADYNEQFF. DNA of the CDR3: TGCAGCGTTGTTACAGCGGACTACAATGAGCAGTTCTTC.

This clonotype showed up just a few times. The genes are TRBV6-5 and TRBJ1-5, with no clear D. The CDR3 has 15 residues. Trimming pared 5 bases from V and 3 bases from J, leaving 14 bases between. Germline assignment: CDR1 MNHEY and CDR2 SVGAGI. The DNA for the CDR3 is TGTGCCAGCAGTCCAGGAGTGAGAAACAATCAGCCCCAGCATTTT. Translation gives CASSPGVRNNQPQHF.

This chain joins TRBV4-2 and TRBJ1-2, with TRBD1 identical over 7 bases. Germline V gene sequence: CDR1 LGHNA, CDR2 YNFKEQ. V shed 0 bases and J 5 bases; nucleotides not matched to a gene: 9. The CDR3 is 16 amino acids. The CDR3 loop is CASSQELSRQGYGYTF. CDR3 nucleotides: TGTGCCAGCAGCCAAGAGCTGTCTCGACAGGGTTATGGCTACACCTTC.

This clonotype showed up just a few times. The rearrangement links TRBV27 to TRBJ2-2; no reliable D call. The V and J ends lost 6 bases and 5 bases respectively, with 7 bases between them. CDR1 MNHEY and CDR2 SMNVEV come from the germline V gene (reference sequence). There are 12 residues in the CDR3. In nucleotides, the CDR3 is TGTGCCAGCAGACCTCATACCGGGGAGCTGTTTTTT. Its translation is CASRPHTGELFF.

This clonotype has more than one count but fewer than ten. The chain has TRBV7-8 and TRBJ2-3, with a weak D call TRBD1 (6 bases). Germline V lookup: CDR1 SGHVS, CDR2 FQNEAQ. The V end lost 2 bases, the J end lost 6 bases, and 15 bases lay between the germline ends. This CDR3 comprises 15 residues. The CDR3 loop is CASSLFRGPLDTQYF. The CDR3 DNA is TGTGCCAGCAGCTTATTCAGGGGTCCCTTGGATACGCAGTATTTT.

This clonotype was recorded at least ten times. The chain recombines TRBV12-3 or TRBV12-4 with TRBJ2-5; D perhaps matches TRBD1 (7 bases). V was cut by 6 bases and J by 5 bases, with 16 bases left in between. The CDR3 loop spans 14 amino acids. CDR3 protein: CASRPSGGRETQYF. CDR3 DNA: TGTGCCAGCAGACCCTCAGGGGGGAGGGAGACCCAGTACTTC.

V is TRBV20-1 and J is TRBJ2-7; 9 nucleotides line up with TRBD2. V lost 0 bases to trimming and J lost 0 bases; unmatched junction nucleotides: 12. Germline V gives CDR1 DFQATT, CDR2 SNEGSKA (reference sequence). CDR3 length equals 18 residues. The CDR3 protein is CSARDRPIRGRDSYEQYF. CDR3 bases: TGCAGTGCTAGAGATAGGCCCATACGCGGGAGGGACTCCTACGAGCAGTACTTC.

This clonotype was detected many times. V gene TRBV29-1 combines with J gene TRBJ2-1; D gene unclear. CDR1 is SQVTM and CDR2 is ANQGSEA in the germline V gene. V gave up 1 base and J gave up 5 bases, with 15 bases separating them. The CDR3 is 15 amino acids. In DNA form, the CDR3 reads TGCAGCGTTGAAGTAGGGAACGGTTGGGACAATGAGCAGTTCTTC. This encodes CSVEVGNGWDNEQFF.

The chain joins TRBV24-1 to TRBJ2-5; D might be TRBD1 or TRBD2, each matching 5 bases. The CDR3 consists of 15 residues. The germline V and J ends were trimmed by 3 bases and 3 bases, with 13 bases remaining between them. The germline V gene encodes CDR1 KGHDR and CDR2 SFDVKD. The CDR3 DNA sequence: TGTGCCACCAGTGATAAACAGGACTCTAAAGAGACCCAGTACTTC. Translating it yields CATSDKQDSKETQYF.

This clonotype has ten or more counts. The chain links TRBV5-6 to TRBJ1-1, with D perhaps matching TRBD1 (5 bases). Trimming took off 0 bases at V and 6 bases at J, with 18 bases between the two ends. In germline, CDR1 is SGHDT, CDR2 YYEEEE. The CDR3 consists of 16 residues. CDR3 coding DNA: TGTGCCAGCAGCTTGGAAGGGTACGGGACGCCGGCTGAAGCTTTCTTT. Its translation: CASSLEGYGTPAEAFF.

This clonotype was counted a single time. The chain has TRBV5-1 and TRBJ2-1, with TRBD1 identical over 7 bases. The CDR3 length is 18 residues. Germline assignment: CDR1 SGHRS and CDR2 YFSETQ. J lost 4 bases, V lost 0 bases, and 13 bases had no gene match. CDR3 in DNA: TGCGCCAGCAGCTTGGCCGTAACTGGCAGGGGGTTTTACAATGAGCAGTTCTTC. Amino acids: CASSLAVTGRGFYNEQFF.

The chain employs TRBV6-5 and TRBJ2-7; D remains ambiguous. The CDR3 loop spans 13 amino acids. Trimming left V 7 bases short and J 5 bases short, with 15 bases between. Germline V CDR1 and CDR2: MNHEY, SVGAGI. CDR3 sequence: CASKHRTLDEQYF. In DNA form, the CDR3 reads TGTGCCAGCAAGCACCGGACCCTTGACGAGCAGTACTTC.

This clonotype showed up just a few times. This rearrangement joins TRBV20-1 to TRBJ2-4; a weak D match, TRBD2 (5 bases). This CDR3 comprises 13 residues. Trimming removed 4 bases at V and 3 bases at J, with 10 bases between. CDR1 and CDR2 (germline): DFQATT, SNEGSKA (reference sequence). CDR3 loop: CSANGNGKNIQYF. The DNA of the CDR3 is TGCAGTGCTAACGGGAACGGCAAAAACATTCAGTACTTC.

CDR3 in amino acids: CASSLRPGSNEQFF. CDR3 in DNA: TGTGCCAGCAGCTTACGGCCAGGCAGCAATGAGCAGTTCTTC. The genes are TRBV7-6 and TRBJ2-1; D is uncertain. The V gene's germline CDR1 is SGHVS and CDR2 FNYEAQ. The V gene lost 2 bases and the J gene lost 6 bases, with 11 bases spanning the gap. The CDR3 loop spans 14 amino acids.

With respect to this clonotype: This could be a read error, since a much larger clone is one nucleotide away. J is TRBJ2-1 and V is TRBV7-6, with 8 positions matching TRBD2. Germline assignment: CDR1 SGHVS and CDR2 FNYEAQ. There are 19 residues in the CDR3. With V trimmed by 0 bases and J by 6 bases, 16 bases remained unmatched. The CDR3 region has the DNA TGTGCCAGCAGCTTAGCGGTGGCTACTTATAGCGGGATTGGCAATGAGCAGTTCTTC. Translated, it gives CASSLAVATYSGIGNEQFF.

For this clonotype: An end of the junction does not agree with germline; a read error may underlie this. The J gene is TRBJ2-5, the V gene TRBV7-7; D not resolved. CDR1 is SSHAT and CDR2 is FNYEAQ in the germline V gene (reference sequence). The CDR3 sequence is 15 residues long. The CDR3 reads CASSLDPGSQETQYF. The CDR3 DNA sequence: TGTGCTAGCAGCCTGGATCCCGGTTCCCAAGAGACCCAGTACTTC.

J is TRBJ1-4 and V is TRBV2; D gene uncertain. The CDR3 loop spans 15 amino acids. Germline CDR1 is SNHLY and CDR2 is FYNNEI. Trimming cost V 1 base and J 0 bases, with 6 bases left between them. CDR3 sequence: CASSEVRATNEKLFF. Written as DNA, the CDR3 is TGTGCCAGCAGTGAAGTGCGAGCAACTAATGAAAAACTGTTTTTT.

The chain links TRBV15 to TRBJ1-4; D is perhaps TRBD1 (5 bases). The V gene's germline CDR1 is LNHNV and CDR2 YYDKDF (reference sequence). The V and J ends lost 0 bases and 4 bases respectively, with 9 bases between them. The length of the CDR3 is 15 residues. The CDR3 is CATSREWGGNEKLFF. The CDR3 bases are TGTGCCACCAGCAGAGAATGGGGGGGTAATGAAAAACTGTTTTTT.

This clonotype was found a few times. The V gene is TRBV12-3 or TRBV12-4, the J gene TRBJ2-1; 9 bases fit TRBD2. The CDR3 runs to 16 residues. The junction had 6 bases not matched to a gene; V was cut back by 6 bases and J by 0 bases. This chain's CDR3 is CASSSIAGDSYNEQFF. In nucleotides, the CDR3 is TGTGCCAGCAGCAGTATAGCGGGAGACTCCTACAATGAGCAGTTCTTC.

At least ten counts were recorded for this clonotype. The chain links TRBV7-9 to TRBJ1-4; D not resolved. V lost 5 bases, J lost 6 bases, and 16 bases lay in between. Per the germline V gene, CDR1 is SEHNR and CDR2 is FQNEAQ (reference sequence). The CDR3 runs 15 residues. CDR3 amino acids: CASSATDGLYEKLFF. The CDR3 DNA sequence: TGTGCCAGCAGCGCCACGGACGGGCTATATGAAAAACTGTTTTTT.